The present entry profiles one T cell receptor beta chain with its context. This clonotype was detected many times. This clone's antigen is unknown. There are no base qualities to consult, and no much larger clone falls within one base. Reads for this sample came from an Illumina NovaSeq 6000. cDNA libraries for TCRalpha and TCRbeta were prepared by 5'RACE using constant-segment primers, with sample barcodes and unique molecular identifiers added. RNA was extracted from every sample with Trizol reagent. Amplification of the libraries took two PCR steps, and the second step added a second sample barcode plus Illumina TruSeq adapters. The libraries were sequenced on an Illumina NovaSeq using 2 x 150 bp paired-end reads. In the source study's methods: Reads were demultiplexed and collapsed into UMI-guided consensus sequences with migec v1.2.7. With mixcr v2.1.11, UMI consensuses were aligned to TRA and TRB V and J templates and assembled into clonotypes. A clonotype was counted as expanded or contracted only if both edgeR and NoisET called the change significant, with noise models trained on biological replicates. For edgeR calls, a false discovery rate-adjusted p below 0.01 and a log2 fold-change threshold of 1 were applied. As an exploratory analysis of dynamics, max-normalized trajectories of the 1000 most abundant clonotypes were examined by PCA with hierarchical clustering. The CD4 or CD8 phenotype of responding clones was assigned using the separately sequenced CD4+ and CD8+ repertoires. The public reads were run again by TCRdb, first through fastp at Q25 and then through MiXCR, and only productive beta chains were kept. Entries that share a CDR3 protein sequence are merged under the most common genes and DNA. Here the V and J calls rest on TCRdb's processing, not on the authors' analysis. This sample has 100,000 to 140,000 distinct CDR3 sequences in its table, and around an eighth of those were observed once. In total, the top ten clones hold about 39% of the sample.

The source of the sample is a study of T-cell memory formation after mild COVID-19 (dated by TCRdb to the early 2020s). About the study as a whole: TCR sequence clusters from the two donors were largely donor specific. In two donors, T-cell clones that expanded and contracted after mild COVID-19 were followed by sequencing TCRalpha and TCRbeta repertoires longitudinally. The cohort was made up of two young adult volunteers, one female and one male, who were previously healthy. General findings and caveats noted by the study authors: Some responding clones were detected in pre-infection memory, suggesting pre-existing cross-reactive memory T cells joined the SARS-CoV-2 response. SARS-CoV-2 specificity was not confirmed for the second-wave clones peaking on day 37. The study included only a couple of mild cases, and larger cohorts that include severe cases with pre-infection samples were judged to be necessary. Contracting CD4+ clones were located mainly in the CM and EM memory subsets, whereas CD8+ clones were found to be enriched in EMRA. Clones contracting from day 15 to 85 had balanced CD4/CD8 phenotypes, while a second wave expanding from day 15 to 37 was biased towards CD4+.

The CDR3 has 15 amino acids, counting the end cysteine and phenylalanine. Only the CDR3 DNA is retained, 45 bases long and in frame from the first base. V is trimmed back by 6 bases and J by 1 base, and the junction contains 7 bases that no gene match accounts for. Ficoll-Paque density gradient centrifugation was the method used to isolate PBMCs. Sequencing was carried out using PBMCs or a T cell subset sorted from them (not recorded which). This clonotype was sampled from a man younger than 35 who had mild COVID-19 (a few samples of this study predate the infection). The sample titles of this study are shuffled in the database, so cell type and time point are left out; the donor was told from shared clones. The chain uses TRBV12-3 or TRBV12-4 and TRBJ1-1; 8 bases in the junction line up with TRBD1. At the DNA level, the sequence is TGTGCCAGCAGAGTTACAGGGGGGACGAACACTGAAGCTTTCTTT. The translation is CASRVTGGTNTEAFF.